This T cell receptor beta chain was sequenced in a study of beta chain features in type 1 diabetes. As for the study in general: All samples yielded roughly 110 million examined sorted cells.

With 6 bases removed from V and 8 bases from J, the gap between germline ends came to 16 bases. Germline V gene data show CDR1 as MDHEN and CDR2 as SYDVKM. This CDR3 contains 14 residues. Every isolated RNA sample was fully reverse transcribed, so sequencing captured expressed TCRB transcripts. Some 3.6 million reads was the average for naive, central memory and regulatory T cell samples. TCRdb's copy holds only in-frame clones and misses some; the assay was immunoSEQ multiplex PCR. The table records 900,000 or so clones, roughly 15% of them present only once. This clone was counted only a few times. What was sequenced was naive CD4+ T cells from blood. The receptor was derived from a woman aged 18-29 years in good health. V and J are TRBV28 and TRBJ1-4; maybe TRBD1 (6 bases). CDR3 in amino acids: CASSGRQVREKLFF. Written as DNA, the CDR3 is TGTGCCAGCAGCGGACGACAGGTTCGGGAAAAACTGTTTTTT.